This paragraph reports one T cell receptor beta chain. Its antigen remains unknown. This entry belongs to a study of post-analysis software for immune sequencing data. Overall study: Disease trajectories encompassed relapsing-remitting, secondary progressive and progressive-relapsing multiple sclerosis.

Notes on the study in general: Patients showed TRBV5-6, TRBV5-1 and TRBV20-1 among 4 or 5 TRBV segments more frequent than in controls.

Built from TCR beta cDNA, the libraries had unique molecular identifiers in them. TCRdb passed the PCR reads through MiXCR, listing each CDR3 protein once. The sample yields roughly 800,000 distinct CDR3 sequences, roughly 58% seen once. Germline V gene sequence: CDR1 SGHTA, CDR2 FQGNSA. The germline V and J ends were trimmed by 0 bases and 15 bases, with 12 bases remaining between them. The CDR3 contains 12 residues. The clonotype was recovered from a girl aged 10 to 17 with multiple sclerosis. This chain connects TRBV7-2 to TRBJ2-1; D call uncertain. The sample comprised blood. The CDR3 loop is CASSLAPTPGFF. The CDR3 nucleotides read TGTGCCAGCAGCTTAGCGCCGACTCCCGGGTTCTTC.